These T cell receptor beta chains were read from a single sample in a study of a mutant IDH1 vaccine in newly diagnosed glioma. Clones were sequenced by immunoSEQ multiplex PCR, and TCRdb holds only the in-frame ones, with some missing. The data contain tens of thousands of clones, around 80% of them singletons. Their recognized antigens are unknown. The sample here was PBMCs, taken from a glioma patient whose treatment included an IDH1 peptide vaccine. These receptor sequences come from a woman aged 40 to 50 with glioma. Each CDR3 is given with its conserved first and last residue. Fields, in order: D gene, clone size, J gene, V gene, CDR3 DNA, CDR3 protein. A D gene is named only where the DNA matches it firmly. Only some rows state a clone size, as once, few, many or a class for expanded clones.

>-|-|TRBJ2-5|TRBV5-1
TGCGCCAGCAGCTTTGGGGGCTCCGAGACCCAGTACTTC
CASSFGGSETQYF
>TRBD1|few|TRBJ1-4|TRBV10-3
TGTGCCACCAGGGGGATTCCCGAAAAACTGTTTTTT
CATRGIPEKLFF
>-|-|TRBJ2-7|TRBV7-9
TGTGCCAGCAGCTTAATTGGGGAGGACGGCTACGAGCAGTACTTC
CASSLIGEDGYEQYF
>-|-|TRBJ2-3|TRBV5-4
TGTGCCAGCATCCCGCAAGGGACTTTAGCGACAGATACGCAGTATTTT
CASIPQGTLATDTQYF
>-|once|TRBJ1-5|TRBV6-1
TGTGCCAGCAGTGAATCAAGACAAGCGAGCAATCAGCCCCAGCATTTT
CASSESRQASNQPQHF
>TRBD2|-|TRBJ2-2|TRBV11-3
TGTGCCAGCAGCCTTAGCGGGGGAGTTCCCGGGGAGCTGTTTTTT
CASSLSGGVPGELFF
>-|-|TRBJ2-3|TRBV20-1
TGCAGTGCTGAACACGTAGATACGCAGTATTTT
CSAEHVDTQYF
>TRBD1|once|TRBJ2-4|TRBV10-1
TGCGCCAGCAGTGATGCAGGACAGGGGGCAAACATTCAGTACTTC
CASSDAGQGANIQYF
>-|-|TRBJ2-7|TRBV5-6
TGTGCCAGCAGCTTCCCCCGGGTCGGCGAGCAGTACTTC
CASSFPRVGEQYF
>-|-|TRBJ1-1|TRBV6-6
TGTGCCAGCAGTTACGCACAGACGACTGAAGCTTTCTTT
CASSYAQTTEAFF
>-|-|TRBJ2-7|TRBV19
TGTGCCAGTAGTACGACAGTCCTCTACGAGCAGTACTTC
CASSTTVLYEQYF
>-|-|TRBJ1-1|TRBV4-3
TGCGCCAGCAGCCAAGATGTGGGGGAAGAGACTGAAGCTTTCTTT
CASSQDVGEETEAFF
>-|-|TRBJ2-1|TRBV30
TGTGCCTGGAGTGTCCTGAGCTCCTACAATGAGCAGTTCTTC
CAWSVLSSYNEQFF
>-|-|TRBJ2-7|TRBV6-1
TGTGCCAGCAGTGAATCCGGCAGTAGCGCCTACGAGCAGTACTTC
CASSESGSSAYEQYF
>-|-|TRBJ1-2|TRBV19
TGTGCCAGTAGTATGAAGGATGGAGGCTACACCTTC
CASSMKDGGYTF
>-|-|TRBJ2-1|TRBV4-3
TGCGCCAGCAGCCAAGATTCCCAGGGCAATGAGCAGTTCTTC
CASSQDSQGNEQFF
>-|-|TRBJ2-2|TRBV15
TGTGCCACTAGGACAGACCCGAACACCGGGGAGCTGTTTTTT
CATRTDPNTGELFF
>-|-|TRBJ2-7|TRBV5-5
TGTGCCAGCAGCTTGGAACGGGCTCGCCACGAGCAGTACTTC
CASSLERARHEQYF
>-|-|TRBJ1-4|TRBV9
TGTGCCAGCAGCGTAGGCAGCAGTAATGAAAAACTGTTTTTT
CASSVGSSNEKLFF
>-|-|TRBJ2-3|TRBV4-3
TGCGCCAGCAGCCAGTTCGGGGCCCAGGGGGGTTTGGGAGATACGCAGTATTTT
CASSQFGAQGGLGDTQYF
>-|-|TRBJ1-6|TRBV19
TGTGCCAGTCAGGGGAGCTCCTATAATTCACCCCTCCACTTT
CASQGSSYNSPLHF
>TRBD1|-|TRBJ1-2|TRBV4-2
TGTGCCAGCAGCCAAGGGCAGGGGGATGGCTACACCTTC
CASSQGQGDGYTF
>-|-|TRBJ1-2|TRBV7-9
TGTGCCAGCAGTCACGCGGGGGCAAGTGGCTACACCTTC
CASSHAGASGYTF
>TRBD1|-|TRBJ1-4|TRBV2
TGTGCCAGCAGTGAAACCGGGACAGGGGGAGAAAAACTGTTTTTT
CASSETGTGGEKLFF
>TRBD1|-|TRBJ1-6|TRBV7-2
TGTGCCAGCAGCTCGGGCCGACAGGGCTTTAATTCACCCCTCCACTTT
CASSSGRQGFNSPLHF
>-|-|TRBJ2-3|TRBV15
TGTGCCACCAGCGGATCTCCGGGGCCGAGCACAGATACGCAGTATTTT
CATSGSPGPSTDTQYF
>TRBD1|-|TRBJ2-3|TRBV29-1
TGCAGCGTCGTCACAGGGGCGCAGTATTTT
CSVVTGAQYF
>-|-|TRBJ1-3|TRBV6-5
TGTGCCAGCAGTTACTCATCCAGGGGTACCGGAAACACCATATATTTT
CASSYSSRGTGNTIYF
>TRBD2|-|TRBJ2-5|TRBV23-1
TGCGCCACTACTGTAACACCGGGACTAGTCGCGAATAACTCCATCCAAGAGACCCAGTACTTC
CATTVTPGLVANNSIQETQYF
>-|-|TRBJ1-3|TRBV5-6
TGTGCCAGCACGGCCTGGGGAAACACCATATATTTT
CASTAWGNTIYF
>-|-|TRBJ2-5|TRBV10-3
TGTGCCACGGGGACGGTAGAGACCCAGTACTTC
CATGTVETQYF
>-|-|TRBJ2-1|TRBV19
TGTGCCAGTAGCCCGGCTAGCGACAATGAGCAGTTCTTC
CASSPASDNEQFF
>-|medium-sized|TRBJ1-2|TRBV5-1
TGCGCCAGCAGCTGGGACAAATCCTATGGCTACACCTTC
CASSWDKSYGYTF
>-|once|TRBJ2-1|TRBV10-3
TGTGCCATCAGTGCCTGGGACTCCCAGGATGAGCAGTTCTTC
CAISAWDSQDEQFF
>TRBD1|-|TRBJ2-3|TRBV6-1
TGTGCCAGCAGGGCCGGGACAGGGGCTTGGGATACGCAGTATTTT
CASRAGTGAWDTQYF
>-|few|TRBJ1-2|TRBV19
TGTGCCAGTAGTATGAGGAGGGGGGAGGATTACTTC
CASSMRRGEDYF
>TRBD2|-|TRBJ2-1|TRBV30
TGTGCCTGGAGTGCCTCCGGGAGGCGGGGGGGCTCTAGCTCCTACAATGAGCAGTTCTTC
CAWSASGRRGGSSSYNEQFF
>TRBD2|-|TRBJ2-3|TRBV6-1
TGTGCCAGCAGTGCCTTAGCGGGGGATGAGGATACGCAGTATTTT
CASSALAGDEDTQYF
>TRBD1|-|TRBJ2-6|TRBV7-2
TGTGCCAGCAGCTTAGTTCGGCAGGGGGCTTCTGGGGCCAACGTCCTGACTTTC
CASSLVRQGASGANVLTF
>-|-|TRBJ1-3|TRBV5-4
TGTGCCAGCAGTCCAGACGGTCGCTCTGGAAACACCATATATTTT
CASSPDGRSGNTIYF